Described below is a single T cell receptor (beta chain) sequence and its context. As yet, its antigen is unknown. These data come from a study of blood T cells in healthy people across ages. Overall study findings and caveats: The study found more naive CD4+ cells and higher diversity in long-lived than aged donors.

A minimum of 6.5 million PBMCs was isolated per sample. Every sample gave at least 5 micrograms of total RNA when it was extracted. Using a J-beta primer mix together with a sample-barcoded 5' primer, a second PCR was run for roughly 6 to 12 cycles. A template-switch adaptor with 12 random nucleotides tagged each cDNA molecule. MiXCR, run by TCRdb on the 5' RACE reads, gives a single entry per CDR3 protein. The sample consists of about a million distinct CDR3 sequences, 51% of them appearing once. V was clipped by 3 bases and J by 1 base, with 6 bases between them. The length of the CDR3 is 13 residues. From germline, CDR1 is SGHNT and CDR2 YYREEE (reference sequence).

This chain uses TRBV5-4 with TRBJ2-3; D is uncertain. The source material was blood. The source of this sequence is a woman aged 55-70 years in good health. CDR3 DNA sequence: TGTGCCAGCAGCTCAGCAGGCACAGATACGCAGTATTTT. Translating gives CASSSAGTDTQYF.